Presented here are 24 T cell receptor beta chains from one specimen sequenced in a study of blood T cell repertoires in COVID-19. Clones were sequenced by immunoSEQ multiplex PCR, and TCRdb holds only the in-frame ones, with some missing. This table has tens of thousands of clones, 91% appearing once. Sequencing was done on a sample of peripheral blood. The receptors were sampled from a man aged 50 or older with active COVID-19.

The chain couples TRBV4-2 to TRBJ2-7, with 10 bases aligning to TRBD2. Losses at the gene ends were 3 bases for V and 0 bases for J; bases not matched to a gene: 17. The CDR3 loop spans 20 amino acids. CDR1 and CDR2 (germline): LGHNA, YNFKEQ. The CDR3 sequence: CASSQSTGTSEKTISYEQYF. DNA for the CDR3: TGTGCCAGCAGCCAGTCCACCGGGACTAGCGAAAAAACCATCTCCTACGAGCAGTACTTC.

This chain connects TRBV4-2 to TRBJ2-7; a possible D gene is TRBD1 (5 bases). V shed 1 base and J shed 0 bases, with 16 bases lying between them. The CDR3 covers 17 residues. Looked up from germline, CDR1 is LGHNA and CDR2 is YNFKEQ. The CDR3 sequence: CASSQGTGTISSYEQYF. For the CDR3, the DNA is TGTGCCAGCAGCCAAGGCACAGGTACTATCAGCTCCTACGAGCAGTACTTC.

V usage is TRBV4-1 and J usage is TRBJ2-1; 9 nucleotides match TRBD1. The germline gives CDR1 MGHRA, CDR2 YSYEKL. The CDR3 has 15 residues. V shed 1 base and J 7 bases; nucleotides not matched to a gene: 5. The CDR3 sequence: CASSQADRGYNEQFF. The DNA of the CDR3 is TGCGCCAGCAGCCAAGCGGACAGGGGATATAATGAGCAGTTCTTC.

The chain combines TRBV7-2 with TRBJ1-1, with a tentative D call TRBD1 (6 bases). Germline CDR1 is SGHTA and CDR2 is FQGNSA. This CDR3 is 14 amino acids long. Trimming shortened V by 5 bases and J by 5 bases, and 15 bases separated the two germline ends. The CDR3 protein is CASSKQGRGTEAFF. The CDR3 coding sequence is TGTGCCAGCAGCAAACAGGGTAGGGGTACTGAAGCTTTCTTT. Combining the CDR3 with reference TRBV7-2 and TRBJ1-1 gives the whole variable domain GAGVSQSPSNKVTEKGKDVELRCDPISGHTALYWYRQSLGQGLEFLIYFQGNSAPDKSGLPSDRFSAERTGGSVSTLTIQRTQQEDSAVYLCASSKQGRGTEAFFGQGTRLTVV.

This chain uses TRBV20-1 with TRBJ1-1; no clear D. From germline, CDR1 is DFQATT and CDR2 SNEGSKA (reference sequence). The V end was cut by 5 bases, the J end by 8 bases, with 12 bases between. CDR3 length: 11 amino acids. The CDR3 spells CSAGSRLEAFF. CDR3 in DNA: TGCAGTGCTGGCTCCAGGTTAGAAGCTTTCTTT.

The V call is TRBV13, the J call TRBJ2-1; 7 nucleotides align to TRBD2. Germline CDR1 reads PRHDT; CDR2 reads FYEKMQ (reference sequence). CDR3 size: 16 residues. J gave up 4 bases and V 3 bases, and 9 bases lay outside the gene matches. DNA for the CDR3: TGTGCCAGCAGCTTCTCCTGGCGGGGGTGGTACAATGAGCAGTTCTTC. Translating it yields CASSFSWRGWYNEQFF.

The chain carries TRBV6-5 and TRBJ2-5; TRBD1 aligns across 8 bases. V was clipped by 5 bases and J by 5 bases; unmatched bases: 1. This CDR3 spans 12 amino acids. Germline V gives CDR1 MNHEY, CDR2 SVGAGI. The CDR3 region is CASSRQGETQYF. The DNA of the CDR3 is TGTGCCAGCAGTCGACAGGGGGAGACCCAGTACTTC.

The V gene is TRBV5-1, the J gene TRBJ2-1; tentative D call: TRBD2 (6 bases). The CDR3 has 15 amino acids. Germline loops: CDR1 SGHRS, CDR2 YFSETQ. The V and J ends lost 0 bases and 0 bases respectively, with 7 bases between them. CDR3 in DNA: TGCGCCAGCAGCTTGGTGACTAGCTCCTACAATGAGCAGTTCTTC. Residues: CASSLVTSSYNEQFF. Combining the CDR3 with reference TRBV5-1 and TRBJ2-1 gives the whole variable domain KAGVTQTPRYLIKTRGQQVTLSCSPISGHRSVSWYQQTPGQGLQFLFEYFSETQRNKGNFPGRFSGRQFSNSRSEMNVSTLELGDSALYLCASSLVTSSYNEQFFGPGTRLTVL.

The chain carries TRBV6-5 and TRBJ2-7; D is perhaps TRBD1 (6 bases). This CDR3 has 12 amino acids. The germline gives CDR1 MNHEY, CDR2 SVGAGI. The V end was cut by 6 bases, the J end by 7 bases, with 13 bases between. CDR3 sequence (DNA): TGTGCCAGCAGGGACAGCGCGAGGGAGCAGTACTTC. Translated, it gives CASRDSAREQYF.

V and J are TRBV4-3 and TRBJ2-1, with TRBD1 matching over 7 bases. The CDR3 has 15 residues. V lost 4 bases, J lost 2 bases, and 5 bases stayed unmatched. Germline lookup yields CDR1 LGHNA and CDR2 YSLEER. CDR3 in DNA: TGCGCCAGCAGCCGGGTTCAGGGGGCCTACAATGAGCAGTTCTTC. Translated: CASSRVQGAYNEQFF.

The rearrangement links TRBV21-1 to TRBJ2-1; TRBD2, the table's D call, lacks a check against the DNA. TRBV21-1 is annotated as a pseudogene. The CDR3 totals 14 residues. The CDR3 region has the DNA TGTGCCAGCAGCAAATCGGGGTGGGAGACAAAGCAGTTCTTC. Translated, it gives CASSKSGWETKQFF.

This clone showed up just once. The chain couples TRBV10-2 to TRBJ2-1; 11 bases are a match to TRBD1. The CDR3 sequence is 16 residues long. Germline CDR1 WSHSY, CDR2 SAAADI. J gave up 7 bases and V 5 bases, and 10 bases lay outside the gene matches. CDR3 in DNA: TGCGCCAGCAGTATAACCGGGACAGGGGGTAGGAATGAGCAGTTCTTC. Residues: CASSITGTGGRNEQFF.

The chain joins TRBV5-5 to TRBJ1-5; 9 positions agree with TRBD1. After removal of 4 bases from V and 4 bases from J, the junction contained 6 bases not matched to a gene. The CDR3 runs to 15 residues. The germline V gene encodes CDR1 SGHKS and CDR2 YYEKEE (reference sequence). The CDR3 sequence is CASSPYRGQNQPQHF. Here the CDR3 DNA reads TGTGCCAGCAGCCCATACAGGGGGCAGAATCAGCCCCAGCATTTT.

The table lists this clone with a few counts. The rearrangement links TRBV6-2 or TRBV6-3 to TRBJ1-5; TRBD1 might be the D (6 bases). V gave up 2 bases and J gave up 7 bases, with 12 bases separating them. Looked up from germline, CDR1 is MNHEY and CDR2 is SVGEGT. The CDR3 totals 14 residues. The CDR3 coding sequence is TGTGCCAGCAGTTACCTCGAGGGGGAACAGCCCCAGCATTTT. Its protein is CASSYLEGEQPQHF.

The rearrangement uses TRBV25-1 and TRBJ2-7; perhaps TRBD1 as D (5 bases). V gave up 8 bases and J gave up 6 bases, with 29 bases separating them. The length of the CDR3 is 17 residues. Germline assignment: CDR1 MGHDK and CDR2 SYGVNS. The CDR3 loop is CASGRSCGRAVDGEQYF. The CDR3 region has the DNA TGTGCCAGCGGAAGGTCTTGTGGCAGGGCCGTCGACGGCGAGCAGTACTTC.

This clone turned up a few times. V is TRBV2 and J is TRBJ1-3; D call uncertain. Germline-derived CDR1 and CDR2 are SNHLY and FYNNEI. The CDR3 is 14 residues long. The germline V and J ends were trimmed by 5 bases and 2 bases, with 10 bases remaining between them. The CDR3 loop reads CASSTEGAGNTIYF. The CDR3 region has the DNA TGTGCCAGCAGTACTGAGGGTGCTGGAAACACCATATATTTT.

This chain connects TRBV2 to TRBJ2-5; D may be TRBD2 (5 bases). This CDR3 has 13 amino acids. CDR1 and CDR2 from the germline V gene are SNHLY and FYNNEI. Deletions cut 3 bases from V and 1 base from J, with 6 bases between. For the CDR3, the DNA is TGTGCCAGCAGTGACGGGATCCAAGAGACCCAGTACTTC. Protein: CASSDGIQETQYF. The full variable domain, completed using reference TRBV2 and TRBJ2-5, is EPEVTQTPSHQVTQMGQEVILRCVPISNHLYFYWYRQILGQKVEFLVSFYNNEISEKSEIFDDQFSVERPDGSNFTLKIRSTKLEDSAMYFCASSDGIQETQYFGPGTRLLVL.

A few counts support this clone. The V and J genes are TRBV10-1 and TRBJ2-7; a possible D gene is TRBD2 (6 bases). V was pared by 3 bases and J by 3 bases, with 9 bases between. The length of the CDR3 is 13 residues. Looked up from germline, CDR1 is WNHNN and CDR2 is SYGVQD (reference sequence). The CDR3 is CASSERRVYEQYF. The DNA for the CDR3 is TGCGCCAGCAGTGAAAGGAGGGTCTACGAGCAGTACTTC.

CDR3 in DNA: TGTGCCAGCAGTGACAGAACGGGGGGGCCGCATACGCAGTATTTT. Translated: CASSDRTGGPHTQYF. The V call is TRBV6-4, the J call TRBJ2-3; 8 bases map to TRBD2. The CDR3 has 15 residues. J gave up 7 bases and V 2 bases, and 8 bases lay outside the gene matches. Germline assignment: CDR1 MRHNA and CDR2 SNTAGT.

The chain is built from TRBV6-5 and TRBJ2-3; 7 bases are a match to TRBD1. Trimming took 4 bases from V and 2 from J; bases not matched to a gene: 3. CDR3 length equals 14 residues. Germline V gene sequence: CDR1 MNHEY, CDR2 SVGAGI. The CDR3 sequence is CASSSGGYTDTQYF. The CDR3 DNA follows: TGTGCCAGCAGTTCAGGGGGTTACACAGATACGCAGTATTTT.

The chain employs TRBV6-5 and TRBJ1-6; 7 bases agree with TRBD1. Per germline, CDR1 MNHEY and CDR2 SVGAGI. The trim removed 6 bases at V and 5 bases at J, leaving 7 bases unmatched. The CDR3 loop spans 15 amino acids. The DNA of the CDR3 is TGTGCCAGCAGACGTGTGACAGGGAATAATTCACCCCTCCACTTT. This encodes CASRRVTGNNSPLHF.

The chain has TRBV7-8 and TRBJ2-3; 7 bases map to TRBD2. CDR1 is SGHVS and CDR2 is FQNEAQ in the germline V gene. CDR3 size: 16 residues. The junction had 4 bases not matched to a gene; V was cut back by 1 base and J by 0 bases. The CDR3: CASSLVGGVSTDTQYF. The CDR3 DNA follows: TGTGCCAGCAGCTTAGTGGGGGGGGTTAGCACAGATACGCAGTATTTT.

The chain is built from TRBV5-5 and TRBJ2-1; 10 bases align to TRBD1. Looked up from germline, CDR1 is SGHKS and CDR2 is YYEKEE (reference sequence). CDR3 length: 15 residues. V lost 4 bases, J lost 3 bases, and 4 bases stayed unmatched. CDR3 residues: CASSLGQGSYNEQFF. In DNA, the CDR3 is TGTGCCAGCAGCCTGGGACAGGGGAGCTACAATGAGCAGTTCTTC.

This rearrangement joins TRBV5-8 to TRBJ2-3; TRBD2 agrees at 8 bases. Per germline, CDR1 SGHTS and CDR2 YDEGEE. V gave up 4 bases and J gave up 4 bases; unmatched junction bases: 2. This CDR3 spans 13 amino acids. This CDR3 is CASSGAGADTQYF. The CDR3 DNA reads TGTGCCAGCAGCGGAGCGGGAGCAGATACGCAGTATTTT.